These 24 T cell receptor beta chains were all obtained from the same sample, sequenced in a study of T cells after yellow fever vaccination. TCRdb independently ran MiXCR on the 5' RACE reads; one entry per CDR3 protein. The sample gives about 200,000 distinct CDR3 sequences, 2.5% to 3.5% of which show up once; around 3.2% is in the top ten. This sample comprised CD4+ T cells sorted from PBMCs, obtained 10 days after the yellow fever booster vaccination. The receptors were sampled from a man between 18 and 29 years old who received the YFV17D yellow fever vaccine.

This clonotype was counted ten times or more. The chain employs TRBV12-3 or TRBV12-4 and TRBJ1-5; 10 bases align to TRBD1. With V trimmed by 7 bases and J by 6 bases, 15 bases remained unmatched. This CDR3 comprises 17 residues. This CDR3 reads CASTQAGTGAWGQPQHF. CDR3 sequence (DNA): TGTGCCAGCACCCAGGCAGGGACAGGGGCGTGGGGTCAGCCCCAGCATTTT.

This chain links TRBV13 with TRBJ1-3; 9 nucleotides match TRBD1. CDR3 length: 16 residues. V was clipped by 2 bases and J by 1 base; unmatched bases: 3. Germline V gene data show CDR1 as PRHDT and CDR2 as FYEKMQ (reference sequence). CDR3 amino acids: CASSLLGQGSGNTIYF. The CDR3 DNA reads TGTGCCAGCAGCTTACTGGGACAGGGTTCTGGAAACACCATATATTTT.

V gene TRBV12-3 or TRBV12-4 combines with J gene TRBJ2-7; no firm D call. This CDR3 comprises 14 residues. Trimming took 3 bases from V and 0 from J, leaving 9 bases between them. The CDR3 is CASSFWQNSYEQYF. DNA of the CDR3: TGTGCCAGCAGTTTTTGGCAGAACTCCTACGAGCAGTACTTC.

In its sample, this clonotype was seen many times. This rearrangement joins TRBV12-3 or TRBV12-4 to TRBJ1-4, with D unclear. The CDR3 length is 13 residues. V gave up 2 bases and J gave up 8 bases, with 9 bases separating them. CDR3 sequence (DNA): TGTGCCAGCAGTTTAAGCGGCCAGGAAAAACTGTTTTTT. As protein: CASSLSGQEKLFF.

This clonotype was seen ten or more times. The genes are TRBV5-5 and TRBJ1-5; possibly TRBD1 for D (5 bases). Germline lookup yields CDR1 SGHKS and CDR2 YYEKEE (reference sequence). The CDR3 consists of 15 residues. The V end was cut by 1 base, the J end by 2 bases, with 10 bases between. The CDR3: CASSLLGDGNQPQHF. The CDR3 nucleotides are TGTGCCAGCAGCTTGTTGGGGGACGGCAATCAGCCCCAGCATTTT.

The chain is built from TRBV6-5 and TRBJ2-5; D is undetermined. This CDR3 has 17 amino acids. Germline values: CDR1 MNHEY, CDR2 SVGAGI. V shed 6 bases and J shed 5 bases, with 25 bases lying between them. In DNA, the CDR3 is TGTGCCAGCAGCCCTGGGCGTCCTGACACGGGCGGCGAGACCCAGTACTTC. As protein: CASSPGRPDTGGETQYF.

This clonotype has at least ten counts. The chain uses TRBV6-6 and TRBJ1-4; D is perhaps TRBD1 (5 bases). V gave up 0 bases and J gave up 7 bases, with 15 bases separating them. Per the germline V gene, CDR1 is MNHNY and CDR2 is SVGAGI (reference sequence). This CDR3 spans 16 amino acids. The CDR3 protein is CASSYSRGVGGEKLFF. CDR3 nucleotides: TGTGCCAGCAGTTACTCGAGAGGGGTCGGGGGTGAAAAACTGTTTTTT.

At least ten counts were recorded for this clonotype. This sequence joins TRBV27 and TRBJ1-6; D perhaps matches TRBD1 (5 bases). Trimming cost V 3 bases and J 11 bases, with 14 bases left between them. The CDR3 loop spans 14 amino acids. Germline values: CDR1 MNHEY, CDR2 SMNVEV (reference sequence). The chain's CDR3 is CASSFTPPGTPLHF. In nucleotides, the CDR3 is TGTGCCAGCAGTTTTACCCCCCCAGGGACACCCCTCCACTTT.

There are many counts of this clonotype. V and J are TRBV7-2 and TRBJ1-1; 9 nucleotides align to TRBD1. Germline CDR1 SGHTA, CDR2 FQGNSA. V shed 5 bases and J 1 base; nucleotides not matched to a gene: 5. The CDR3 is made up of 15 amino acids. The DNA of the CDR3 is TGTGCCAGCAGCGCCCAGGGACAGGGGAACACTGAAGCTTTCTTT. Amino acid sequence: CASSAQGQGNTEAFF.

The chain has TRBV5-1 and TRBJ1-6, with a possible D match to TRBD1 (6 bases). The CDR3 has 15 residues. Germline V gene lookup returns CDR1 SGHRS and CDR2 YFSETQ. Trimming cost V 2 bases and J 7 bases, with 13 bases left between them. The CDR3 spells CASSFQGGRNSPLHF. The CDR3 coding sequence is TGCGCCAGCAGCTTCCAAGGGGGTCGCAATTCACCCCTCCACTTT.

V gene TRBV5-6 combines with J gene TRBJ2-2, with D perhaps matching TRBD1 (5 bases). V lost 2 bases, J lost 6 bases, and 8 bases lay in between. Germline CDR1 reads SGHDT; CDR2 reads YYEEEE. The CDR3 length is 13 residues. In nucleotides, the CDR3 is TGTGCCAGCAGCTTCGACAGATCCGGGGAGCTGTTTTTT. Protein: CASSFDRSGELFF. Together with reference TRBV5-6 and TRBJ2-2, the CDR3 gives the full variable domain: DAGVTQSPTHLIKTRGQQVTLRCSPKSGHDTVSWYQQALGQGPQFIFQYYEEEERQRGNFPDRFSGHQFPNYSSELNVNALLLGDSALYLCASSFDRSGELFFGEGSRLTVL.

The genes are TRBV12-3 or TRBV12-4 and TRBJ1-5; 8 bases line up with TRBD1. With V trimmed by 7 bases and J by 7 bases, 12 bases remained unmatched. The CDR3 contains 15 residues. The CDR3 loop is CASKPRGQGNQPQHF. CDR3 nucleotides: TGTGCCAGCAAGCCTAGAGGACAGGGTAACCAGCCCCAGCATTTT.

The chain combines TRBV5-5 with TRBJ1-1; D unresolved. Trimming pared 0 bases from V and 3 bases from J, leaving 18 bases between. CDR1 and CDR2 (germline): SGHKS, YYEKEE (reference sequence). The CDR3 is 17 amino acids. The CDR3 is CASSLVVNKDVDTEAFF. The CDR3, as DNA: TGTGCCAGCAGCTTGGTGGTTAACAAGGATGTGGACACTGAAGCTTTCTTT.

The sample holds many counts of this clonotype. The chain joins TRBV19 to TRBJ1-4; no clear D gene. Germline V lookup: CDR1 LNHDA, CDR2 SQIVND (reference sequence). Trimming removed 1 base at V and 2 bases at J, with 8 bases between. The CDR3 runs to 15 residues. This CDR3 is CASSIVGATNEKLFF. DNA for the CDR3: TGTGCCAGTAGTATAGTCGGAGCCACTAATGAAAAACTGTTTTTT.

V usage is TRBV18 and J usage is TRBJ1-5; tentative D call: TRBD1 (6 bases). Trimming removed 3 bases from V and 6 bases from J, with 15 bases in between. Germline CDR1 is KGHSH and CDR2 is LQKENI. CDR3 length: 15 amino acids. The CDR3, as DNA: TGTGCCAGCTCACCGCGACAGGCCTTCAGTCAGCCCCAGCATTTT. Its translation: CASSPRQAFSQPQHF.

The chain couples TRBV20-1 to TRBJ1-2; D is uncertain. The V and J ends lost 2 bases and 3 bases respectively, with 13 bases between them. The germline gives CDR1 DFQATT, CDR2 SNEGSKA (reference sequence). This CDR3 spans 14 amino acids. The CDR3 bases are TGCAGTGCTAGACCCCAGCTTGTTGACTATGGCTACACCTTC. Encoded protein: CSARPQLVDYGYTF.

This clonotype was found many times. The chain employs TRBV7-9 and TRBJ2-3; D is possibly TRBD2 (6 bases). This CDR3 contains 15 residues. The V end lost 4 bases, the J end lost 4 bases, and 15 bases lay between the germline ends. Germline loops: CDR1 SEHNR, CDR2 FQNEAQ (reference sequence). Here the CDR3 reads CASSSYEEGSDTQYF. For the CDR3, the DNA is TGTGCCAGCAGCTCCTACGAGGAGGGGTCAGATACGCAGTATTTT.

This clonotype turned up a few times. The chain couples TRBV7-8 to TRBJ2-1, with no clear D. Trimming pared 1 base from V and 2 bases from J, leaving 9 bases between. The V gene's germline CDR1 is SGHVS and CDR2 FQNEAQ. The CDR3 has 15 residues. The CDR3 loop is CASSLGPTTYNEQFF. CDR3 bases: TGTGCCAGCAGCTTAGGACCGACCACCTACAATGAGCAGTTCTTC.

In its sample, this clonotype was seen many times. The rearrangement uses TRBV5-1 and TRBJ1-4; tentatively, D is TRBD1 (6 bases). Trimming removed 4 bases from V and 7 bases from J, with 17 bases in between. Germline CDR1 is SGHRS and CDR2 is YFSETQ. The CDR3 runs 15 residues. For the CDR3, the DNA is TGCGCCAGCAGCATTCAGGGGCTAACCCGTGAAAAACTGTTTTTT. It specifies CASSIQGLTREKLFF.

This clonotype was observed at least ten times. The chain recombines TRBV2 with TRBJ2-7, with D tentatively TRBD2 (5 bases). The germline CDR1 and CDR2 sequences are SNHLY and FYNNEI. The CDR3 is made up of 11 amino acids. The V and J ends lost 10 bases and 1 base respectively, with 8 bases between them. The CDR3 DNA follows: TGTGCCATCCGGGAATCCTACGAGCAGTACTTC. The encoded protein is CAIRESYEQYF.

The gene calls are TRBV2 and TRBJ2-2, with a tentative D call TRBD1 (6 bases). Germline V gene lookup returns CDR1 SNHLY and CDR2 FYNNEI. V was trimmed by 7 bases and J by 6 bases, leaving 15 bases between them. CDR3 length: 14 residues. CDR3 loop: CASNLNRVPGELFF. The CDR3 nucleotides are TGTGCCAGCAACCTGAACAGGGTCCCCGGGGAGCTGTTTTTT.

A remark on this clonotype: This sequence may be a read error, since a much larger clone differs from it by one base. For the CDR3, the DNA is TGTGCCAGCAGTTTCCAGGAAACTAATGAAAAAATGTTTTTT. Encoded protein: CASSFQETNEKMFF. The chain uses TRBV12-3 or TRBV12-4 and TRBJ1-4; D remains ambiguous. This CDR3 is built from 14 residues.

This clonotype was counted at least ten times. The chain employs TRBV9 and TRBJ2-3; D is tentatively TRBD1 or TRBD2 (5 bases each). Germline CDR1 reads SGDLS; CDR2 reads YYNGEE. This CDR3 comprises 15 residues. The V end was cut by 1 base, the J end by 3 bases, with 12 bases between. The CDR3 here is CASSVTGPMTDTQYF. The CDR3 DNA reads as TGTGCCAGCAGCGTAACGGGGCCTATGACAGATACGCAGTATTTT. Full variable domain (remainder filled in from reference TRBV9 and TRBJ2-3): DSGVTQTPKHLITATGQRVTLRCSPRSGDLSVYWYQQSLDQGLQFLIQYYNGEERAKGNILERFSAQQFPDLHSELNLSSLELGDSALYFCASSVTGPMTDTQYFGPGTRLTVL.

This clonotype was detected many times. The chain couples TRBV7-2 to TRBJ2-7; 13 bases align to TRBD2. CDR1 and CDR2 (germline): SGHTA, FQGNSA. With 4 bases clipped from V and 0 bases from J, the junction kept 9 bases outside the gene matches. The CDR3 totals 18 residues. This CDR3 reads CASSSPGLAGTNSYEQYF. The CDR3 DNA reads TGTGCCAGCAGCTCGCCGGGACTAGCGGGGACGAACTCCTACGAGCAGTACTTC.